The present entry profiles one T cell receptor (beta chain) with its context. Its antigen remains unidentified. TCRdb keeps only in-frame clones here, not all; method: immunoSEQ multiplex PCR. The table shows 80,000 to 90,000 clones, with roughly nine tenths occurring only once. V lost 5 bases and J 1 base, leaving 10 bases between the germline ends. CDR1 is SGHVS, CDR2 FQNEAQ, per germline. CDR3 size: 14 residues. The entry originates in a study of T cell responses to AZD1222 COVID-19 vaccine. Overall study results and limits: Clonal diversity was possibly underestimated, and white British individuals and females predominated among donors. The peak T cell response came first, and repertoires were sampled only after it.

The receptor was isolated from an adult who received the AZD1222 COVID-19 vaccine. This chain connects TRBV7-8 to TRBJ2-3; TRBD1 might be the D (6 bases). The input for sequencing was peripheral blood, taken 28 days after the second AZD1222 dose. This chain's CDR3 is CASSQGFGTDTQYF. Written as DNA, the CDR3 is TGTGCCAGCAGCCAGGGGTTCGGCACAGATACGCAGTATTTT. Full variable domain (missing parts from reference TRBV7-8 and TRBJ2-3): GAGVSQSPRYKVAKRGQDVALRCDPISGHVSLFWYQQALGQGPEFLTYFQNEAQLDKSGLPSDRFFAERPEGSVSTLKIQRTQQEDSAVYLCASSQGFGTDTQYFGPGTRLTVL.